This T cell receptor (beta chain) was retrieved from a study of PD-L1 blockade in urothelial cancer (dated by TCRdb to 2016 to 2017). Regarding the study in general: All patients started therapy around 2014 and received atezolizumab 1,200 mg intravenously every 3 weeks. About nine tenths of the roughly 29 patients were identified as males with urothelial cancer of bladder origin, and a prior smoking history was reported by 18 of 29 patients. An ECOG performance status of 0 or 1 was recorded for the patients, and 0 to 3 prior chemotherapy regimens had been received by the patients. Blood samples were analyzed 3 weeks after the start of treatment (second dose) and 6 weeks after the start of treatment. A median of roughly 140,000 T cells and around 81,000 unique TCRs was obtained from blood samples, and a median clonality of 0.080 was observed. The study, an exploratory multi-omic analysis, examined somatic, immune and clinical correlates of response to PD-L1 blockade with atezolizumab in urothelial cancer. Pretreatment tumor samples, along with matched peripheral blood collected serially before and after atezolizumab treatment, underwent TCR sequencing. Progression-free survival longer than 6 months counted as durable clinical benefit, and TCR features were additionally tested against both progression-free and overall survival. In the same patients, pretreatment tumors underwent whole exome sequencing and RNA sequencing in addition to TCR sequencing. Durable clinical benefit was achieved by nine patients but not by the remaining 20. Twenty-nine patients had pretreatment blood TCR-seq, roughly 24 had at least one posttreatment blood collection, and roughly 24 had tumor TCR-seq. The investigation overall reported the following: A pretreatment peripheral blood TCR clonality below the median was linked to improved progression-free and overall survival. Because the sample size was small (n of about 30) and many of the analyses were exploratory, the results are meant to be hypothesis-generating. Patients with durable benefit showed greater expansion of tumor-associated TCR clones in peripheral blood 3 weeks after starting treatment (n ≈ 21, p = 0.022).

Each PCR received spiked-in synthetic TCR analog templates so that absolute template abundance could be estimated from read counts. TCRbeta CDR3 regions were amplified from genomic DNA with bias-controlled V and J gene primers using the immunoSEQ assay. Sequencing of rearranged TCRbeta segments was done at approximately 20X coverage. In the source study's methods: Clustering was used to correct sequencing errors, and CDR3s were annotated against IMGT so that V, D and J genes could be assigned. Downstream analyses used only productive TCRbeta rearrangements and left out out-of-frame or stop-codon sequences. To compute clonality, Shannon entropy was normalized by the log of the number of unique productive sequences and then subtracted from one. Fisher's exact test with Benjamini-Hochberg correction, using a cutoff of adjusted p below 0.01, was how clones that differed between time points or between blood and tumor were identified. Entries here come from immuneACCESS through TCRdb and include only in-frame sequences with V and J called. Some clones fail to appear in such tables; in the studies checked, an unresolved V gene covers under half of the shortfall, and the cause of the remainder is unknown. The V and J calls and clone size come from that table; D and trimming were worked out from the DNA. The sample table shows roughly 32,000 clones, and around 89% are seen once. The top ten clonotypes cover 7.5% to 9.5% of the sample.

This clone was seen only once. Its binding antigen is unknown. One base away there is no much larger clone; base qualities are not given. In light of the paper, this sample's time point label describes: peripheral blood 6 weeks after treatment start. The cohort comprised about 30 patients with locally advanced or metastatic urothelial carcinoma treated at Memorial Sloan Kettering on a trial protocol. Peripheral blood mononuclear cells were collected pretreatment and during treatment, with between 1 and 8 total time points obtained per patient. The Qiagen DNeasy Blood extraction kit was used to purify genomic DNA from total PBMCs and tumor samples. PBMCs were collected pretreatment and during treatment and were isolated and stored as previously described. Trimming takes 8 bases off V and 5 bases off J; junction bases not matched to a gene: 13. The CDR3 sequence holds 16 residues, the cysteine and phenylalanine included. The sequence is cut down to CDR3 DNA, 48 bases in frame from base 1. Based on the germline V gene (reference sequence), the CDR1 and CDR2 sequences are LNHDA and SQIVND.

The sample consisted of PBMCs, taken around atezolizumab (anti-PD-L1) treatment. The sequence is built from TRBV19 and TRBJ1-5, with 9 bases aligning to TRBD1. This TCR derives from a man at least 80 years old with urothelial cancer. In nucleotides, the sequence is TGTGCCAGTGGAGTAGAAGTAGGGACAGGGCATCAGCCCCAGCATTTT. Translated, it reads CASGVEVGTGHQPQHF.